The rows below give T cell receptor beta chains drawn from one sample of a study of blood T cell repertoires in COVID-19. TCRdb keeps only in-frame clones here, not all; method: immunoSEQ multiplex PCR. The sample holds around 100,000 clones, roughly nine tenths seen once. Sequencing was performed on peripheral blood. The origin of the receptors is a man in his fifties with acute or convalescent COVID-19. The CDR3 runs from the conserved cysteine through the conserved F or W. A D gene is named only where the DNA matches it firmly. Some rows have no size entry. The others give once, few or many, or a class for an expanded clone.

J gene	clone size	D gene	V gene	CDR3 protein	CDR3 DNA
TRBJ1-5	-	TRBD1	TRBV5-6	CASMLGGGTVNQPQHF	TGTGCCAGCATGCTTGGAGGGGGGACAGTAAATCAGCCCCAGCATTTT
TRBJ2-5	-	TRBD1	TRBV19	CASSIGGQQETQYF	TGTGCCAGTAGTATAGGGGGACAGCAAGAGACCCAGTACTTC
TRBJ1-5	-	-	TRBV6-5	CAIGLRGRSNQPQHF	TGTGCCATCGGACTCCGAGGCAGAAGCAATCAGCCCCAGCATTTT
TRBJ1-3	-	-	TRBV7-6	CASSSQSSGSGNTIYF	TGTGCCAGCAGCTCCCAGAGCTCGGGCTCTGGAAACACCATATATTTT
TRBJ2-3	-	-	TRBV5-1	CASSPQGRGTDTQYF	TGCGCCAGCAGCCCCCAGGGGCGGGGCACAGATACGCAGTATTTT
TRBJ2-7	few	TRBD2	TRBV19	CASSSTGGEKPYEQYF	TGTGCCAGTAGTAGCACCGGGGGGGAAAAGCCGTACGAGCAGTACTTC
TRBJ1-1	-	-	TRBV19	CASSSALGRGDTEAFF	TGTGCCAGTAGTTCCGCGCTCGGCAGGGGCGACACTGAAGCTTTCTTT
TRBJ1-5	-	-	TRBV5-6	CASSLVRDSGNQPQHF	TGTGCCAGCAGCTTGGTAAGGGACTCGGGCAATCAGCCCCAGCATTTT
TRBJ2-1	-	TRBD1	TRBV19	CATSPAGQGFYEQFF	TGTGCCACCAGTCCAGCGGGACAGGGCTTCTATGAGCAGTTCTTC
TRBJ2-1	-	TRBD1	TRBV4-1	CASSQDAGTGGRGEQFF	TGCGCCAGCAGCCAAGACGCCGGGACAGGGGGGAGAGGTGAGCAGTTCTTC
TRBJ1-2	-	TRBD1	TRBV2	CASSAGTANHYGYTF	TGTGCCAGCAGTGCTGGGACAGCTAATCACTATGGCTACACCTTC
TRBJ2-1	-	TRBD1	TRBV23-1	CASTPGTAYNEQFF	TGCGCCAGCACCCCCGGGACAGCCTACAATGAGCAGTTCTTC
TRBJ2-5	-	-	TRBV27	CASSLAGWETQYF	TGTGCCAGCAGTTTGGCGGGGTGGGAGACCCAGTACTTC
TRBJ1-6	-	-	TRBV19	CASSADTDNSPLHF	TGTGCCAGTAGTGCGGACACCGATAATTCACCCCTCCACTTT
TRBJ2-5	-	-	TRBV14	CASSHEIRDPQYF	TGTGCCAGCAGTCATGAGATCAGGGATCCCCAGTACTTC
TRBJ1-2	-	-	TRBV28	CASSFQDDYGYTF	TGTGCCAGCAGTTTCCAGGATGACTATGGCTACACCTTC
TRBJ1-5	-	TRBD1	TRBV19	CASRRDRSGENQPQHF	TGTGCCAGTAGACGGGACAGGAGTGGAGAGAATCAGCCCCAGCATTTT
TRBJ2-3	-	TRBD1	TRBV3-1/TRBV3-2	CASSRTGLGTDTQYF	TGTGCCAGCAGCCGGACAGGGTTGGGCACAGATACGCAGTATTTT
TRBJ1-3	-	TRBD1	TRBV30	CAWSVQGKRNTIYF	TGTGCCTGGAGTGTACAGGGGAAGAGAAACACCATATATTTT